These T cell receptor beta chains were read from a single sample in a study of blood T cell repertoires in COVID-19. The assay was immunoSEQ multiplex PCR, and TCRdb's table has in-frame clones only and misses some. The sample holds 180,000 or so clones, approximately 87% seen once. Sequencing used peripheral blood. The receptors here all came from a man between 18 and 29 years old with active or convalescent COVID-19. The conserved cysteine and the conserved F or W are not part of the CDR3 here. The D gene is left open where the match is weak.

v_gene	d_gene	j_gene	CDR3aa
TRBV7-9	.	TRBJ1-1	ASSSRGNTEAF
TRBV19	TRBD2	TRBJ2-5	ASSMGGIQETQY
TRBV3-1/TRBV3-2	.	TRBJ1-1	ASSLLTGGTEAF
TRBV7-2	TRBD2	TRBJ2-5	ASRPSGRVEETQY
TRBV11-3	.	TRBJ2-7	ASSLRGIYEQY
TRBV7-9	.	TRBJ1-1	ASSLSPGRNPEAF
TRBV10-3	.	TRBJ1-2	AISDWTDNYGYT
TRBV19	.	TRBJ1-1	ASSMAGWSNTEAF
TRBV28	.	TRBJ2-5	ASGDSGGDGETQY
TRBV4-2	TRBD2	TRBJ2-4	ASSQDRRGGNIQY
TRBV11-3	TRBD1	TRBJ2-1	ASSLDGTDGNEQF
TRBV2	.	TRBJ2-7	ATAGSSYEQY
TRBV27	.	TRBJ1-4	ASSLSWGVNEKLF
TRBV16	TRBD1	TRBJ1-3	ASSRLPGQLSGNTIY
TRBV6-2/TRBV6-3	TRBD2	TRBJ2-1	ASSYGTRTSGSEQF
TRBV29-1	.	TRBJ1-1	SVGAGDRGTEAF
TRBV28	.	TRBJ1-5	ASSPPVNQPQH
TRBV5-1	TRBD2	TRBJ2-1	ASSFSGGSNNEQF
TRBV27	TRBD1	TRBJ1-1	ASSLIAGGHTEAF
TRBV5-6	TRBD1	TRBJ1-6	ASSLGRGPSPLH
TRBV5-3	TRBD2	TRBJ2-2	ARSLAGLAGVGTGELF
TRBV4-1	TRBD1	TRBJ1-5	ASSPGQDYSNQPQH
TRBV25-1	TRBD1	TRBJ2-7	ASSAGTGYEQY
TRBV19	.	TRBJ1-6	ASSIGVSEGRPTLH
TRBV28	.	TRBJ1-5	ASSYTGRQPQH
TRBV5-1	.	TRBJ2-5	ASSLEVAQETQY
TRBV27	.	TRBJ2-2	ASSPLGGGTGELF
TRBV9	.	TRBJ1-1	ATSQGPNTEAF
TRBV19	.	TRBJ1-5	ASSSYLEGNQPQH
TRBV6-2/TRBV6-3	TRBD2	TRBJ2-1	ASSYLWGSGSFDEQF
TRBV11-2	TRBD2	TRBJ2-1	ASSYVTPFLAGGRNEQF
TRBV15	TRBD1	TRBJ1-6	ATSILDRDGSPLH
TRBV3-1/TRBV3-2	TRBD2	TRBJ2-3	ASSRGLDTDTQY
TRBV3-1/TRBV3-2	.	TRBJ2-7	ASSHPPGLIYEQY
TRBV19	TRBD2	TRBJ2-1	ASNPSGSFLEQF
TRBV6-5	.	TRBJ1-3	ASRWPSGNTIY
TRBV27	.	TRBJ1-5	ASSFSNQPQH
TRBV5-1	TRBD2	TRBJ2-5	ASSGESSGEETQY
TRBV29-1	.	TRBJ1-5	SVEGGQGGAGRNQPQH
TRBV18	.	TRBJ1-6	ASSSNYNSPLH
TRBV11-3	.	TRBJ1-2	ASSLVLWREDGYT
TRBV27	TRBD2	TRBJ2-1	ASSFAASGGNEQF
TRBV4-2	.	TRBJ2-2	ASSQDPGDGELF
TRBV25-1	.	TRBJ2-7	ASSEAGSSPYEQY
TRBV7-9	.	TRBJ1-4	ASSLFGGNEKLF
TRBV7-8	.	TRBJ1-5	ASSLGVGSQPQH
TRBV7-8	.	TRBJ1-5	ASSLTVPNNQPQH
TRBV11-2	TRBD1	TRBJ2-2	ASSLVGQATGELF
TRBV28	.	TRBJ1-1	ASSLFRGNTEAF
TRBV19	.	TRBJ2-1	ASSIDSTGSQKNEQF
TRBV2	.	TRBJ1-1	ASTAGVGTEAF
TRBV10-3	.	TRBJ1-5	AISESATLGNQPQH
TRBV5-8	TRBD2	TRBJ2-5	ASSPRGGETQY